This T cell receptor beta chain derives from a study of OX40 agonist ivuxolimab in advanced cancers. Study-level information: Partial responses occurred in three patients (one hepatocellular carcinoma, two cutaneous melanoma).

With regard to this clone: Its target is unknown.

The method was immunoSEQ multiplex PCR; TCRdb's version includes in-frame clones alone and lacks a portion of them. The profile shows 36,000 or so clones, about 87% of them singletons. People who had autoimmune disease history or systemic immunosuppression were excluded. The study's findings and limits: Some of the lowest clonal expansion was seen in partial responders at 0.1-3.0 mg/kg.

The CDR3 sequence is 18 residues long. J was trimmed by 9 bases and V by 1 base; bases with no gene match: 16. Germline loops: CDR1 SGHVS, CDR2 FNYEAQ. Sample: CD4+ or CD8+ T cells sorted from blood, taken in a trial of the OX40 agonist ivuxolimab. The V and J genes are TRBV7-6 and TRBJ2-1; 9 bases agree with TRBD1. The sequence came from an adult with an advanced solid tumor such as melanoma, head and neck, liver or kidney cancer. In nucleotides, the CDR3 is TGTGCCAGCAGCTTAGAACCCCCTACACACAGGGGGCAAGGTGAGCAGTTCTTC. This codes for CASSLEPPTHRGQGEQFF.